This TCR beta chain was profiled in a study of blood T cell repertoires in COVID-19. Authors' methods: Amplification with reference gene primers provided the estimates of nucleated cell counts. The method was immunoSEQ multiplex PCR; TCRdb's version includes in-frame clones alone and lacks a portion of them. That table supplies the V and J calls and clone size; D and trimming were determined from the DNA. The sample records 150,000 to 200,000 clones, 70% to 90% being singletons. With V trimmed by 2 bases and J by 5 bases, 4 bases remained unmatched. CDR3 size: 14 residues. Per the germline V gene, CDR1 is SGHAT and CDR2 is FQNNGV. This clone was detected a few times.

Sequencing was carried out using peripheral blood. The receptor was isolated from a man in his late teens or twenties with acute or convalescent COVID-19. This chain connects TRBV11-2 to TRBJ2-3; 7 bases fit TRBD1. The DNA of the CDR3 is TGTGCCAGCAGCTTAAACCCAGGGGGAGATACGCAGTATTTT. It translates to CASSLNPGGDTQYF. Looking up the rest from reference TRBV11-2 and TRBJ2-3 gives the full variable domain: EAGVAQSPRYKIIEKRQSVAFWCNPISGHATLYWYQQILGQGPKLLIQFQNNGVVDDSQLPKDRFSAERLKGVDSTLKIQPAKLEDSAVYLCASSLNPGGDTQYFGPGTRLTVL.